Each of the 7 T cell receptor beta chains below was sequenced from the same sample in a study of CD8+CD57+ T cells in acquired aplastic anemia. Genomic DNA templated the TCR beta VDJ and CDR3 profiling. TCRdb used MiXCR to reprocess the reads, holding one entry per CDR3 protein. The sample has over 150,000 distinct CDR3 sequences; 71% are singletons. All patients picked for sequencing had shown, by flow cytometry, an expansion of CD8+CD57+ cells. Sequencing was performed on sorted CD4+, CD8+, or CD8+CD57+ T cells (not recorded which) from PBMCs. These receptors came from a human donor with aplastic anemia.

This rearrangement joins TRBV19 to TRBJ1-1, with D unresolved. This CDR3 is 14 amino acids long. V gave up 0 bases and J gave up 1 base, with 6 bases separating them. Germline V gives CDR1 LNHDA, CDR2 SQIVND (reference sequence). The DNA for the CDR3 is TGTGCCAGTAGTATAGAGCGAGGGAACACTGAAGCTTTCTTT. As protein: CASSIERGNTEAFF.

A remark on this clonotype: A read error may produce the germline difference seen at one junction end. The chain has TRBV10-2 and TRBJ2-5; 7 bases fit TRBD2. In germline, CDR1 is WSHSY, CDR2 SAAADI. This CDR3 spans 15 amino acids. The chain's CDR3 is CASRGRGVNQEAQYF. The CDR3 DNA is TGCGCCAGCAGGGGCCGGGGGGTGAACCAAGAGGCCCAGTACTTC.

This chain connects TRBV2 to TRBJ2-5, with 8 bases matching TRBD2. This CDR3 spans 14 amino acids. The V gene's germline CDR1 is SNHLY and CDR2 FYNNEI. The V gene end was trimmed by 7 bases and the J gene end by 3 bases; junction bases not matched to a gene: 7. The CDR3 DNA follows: TGTGCCAGCACTTTAGCGGGATACGAAGAGACCCAGTACTTC. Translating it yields CASTLAGYEETQYF. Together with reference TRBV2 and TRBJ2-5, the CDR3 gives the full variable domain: EPEVTQTPSHQVTQMGQEVILRCVPISNHLYFYWYRQILGQKVEFLVSFYNNEISEKSEIFDDQFSVERPDGSNFTLKIRSTKLEDSAMYFCASTLAGYEETQYFGPGTRLLVL.

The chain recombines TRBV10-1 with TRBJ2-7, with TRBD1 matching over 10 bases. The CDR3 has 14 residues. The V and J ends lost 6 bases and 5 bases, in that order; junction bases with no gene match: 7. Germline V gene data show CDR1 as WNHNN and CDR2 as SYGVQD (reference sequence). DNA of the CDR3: TGCGCCAGCAGCGGGGGACAGGGGACCCACGAGCAGTACTTC. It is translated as CASSGGQGTHEQYF.

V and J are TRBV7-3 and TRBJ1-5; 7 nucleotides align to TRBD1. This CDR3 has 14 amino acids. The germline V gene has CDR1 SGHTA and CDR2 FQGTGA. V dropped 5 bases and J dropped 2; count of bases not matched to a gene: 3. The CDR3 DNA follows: TGTGCCAGCAGCCGAGGGGGCGGCAATCAGCCCCAGCATTTT. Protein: CASSRGGGNQPQHF.

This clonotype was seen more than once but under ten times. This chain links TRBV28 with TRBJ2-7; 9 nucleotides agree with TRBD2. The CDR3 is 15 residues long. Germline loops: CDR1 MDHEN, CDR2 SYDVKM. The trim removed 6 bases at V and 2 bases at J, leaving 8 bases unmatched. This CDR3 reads CASSRLAEGPYEQYF. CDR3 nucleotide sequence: TGTGCCAGCAGCCGACTAGCGGAGGGTCCCTACGAGCAGTACTTC.

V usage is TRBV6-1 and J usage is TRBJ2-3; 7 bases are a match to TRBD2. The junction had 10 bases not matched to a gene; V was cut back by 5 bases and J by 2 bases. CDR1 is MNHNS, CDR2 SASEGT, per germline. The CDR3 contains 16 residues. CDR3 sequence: CASSYWSSGDTDTQYF. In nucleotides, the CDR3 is TGTGCCAGCAGTTACTGGTCTAGCGGAGACACAGATACGCAGTATTTT.